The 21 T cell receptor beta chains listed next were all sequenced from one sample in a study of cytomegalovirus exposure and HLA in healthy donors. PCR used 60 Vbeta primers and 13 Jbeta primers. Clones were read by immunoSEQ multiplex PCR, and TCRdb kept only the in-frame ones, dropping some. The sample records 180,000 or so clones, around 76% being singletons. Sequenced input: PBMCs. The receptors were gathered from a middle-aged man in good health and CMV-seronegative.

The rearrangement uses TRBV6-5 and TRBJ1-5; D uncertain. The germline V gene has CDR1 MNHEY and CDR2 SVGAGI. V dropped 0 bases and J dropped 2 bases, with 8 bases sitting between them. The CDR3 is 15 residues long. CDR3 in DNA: TGTGCCAGCAGTTACTCGGCCGGGGGCAATCAGCCCCAGCATTTT. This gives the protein CASSYSAGGNQPQHF.

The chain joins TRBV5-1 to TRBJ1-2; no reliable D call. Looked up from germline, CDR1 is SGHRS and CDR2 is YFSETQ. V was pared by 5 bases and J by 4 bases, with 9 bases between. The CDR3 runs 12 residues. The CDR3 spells CASSSGSYGYTF. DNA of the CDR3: TGCGCCAGCAGTTCGGGTAGCTATGGCTACACCTTC.

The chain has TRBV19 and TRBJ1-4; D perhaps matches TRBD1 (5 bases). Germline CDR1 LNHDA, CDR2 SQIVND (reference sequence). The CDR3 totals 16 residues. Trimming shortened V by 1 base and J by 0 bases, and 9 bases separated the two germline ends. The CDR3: CASSIAGIATNEKLFF. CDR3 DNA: TGTGCCAGTAGTATAGCAGGGATTGCAACTAATGAAAAACTGTTTTTT.

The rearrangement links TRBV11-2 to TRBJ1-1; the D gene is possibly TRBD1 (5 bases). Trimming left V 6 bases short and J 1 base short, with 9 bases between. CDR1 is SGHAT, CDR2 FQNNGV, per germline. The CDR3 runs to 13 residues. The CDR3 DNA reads TGTGCCAGCAGTATCAGGGAGAACACTGAAGCTTTCTTT. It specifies CASSIRENTEAFF.

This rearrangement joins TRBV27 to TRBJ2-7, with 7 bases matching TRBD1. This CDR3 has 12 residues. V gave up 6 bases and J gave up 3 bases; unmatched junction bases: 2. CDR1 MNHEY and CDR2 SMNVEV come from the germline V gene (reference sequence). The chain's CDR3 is CASRDRSYEQYF. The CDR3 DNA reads TGTGCCAGCAGGGACAGGAGCTACGAGCAGTACTTC.

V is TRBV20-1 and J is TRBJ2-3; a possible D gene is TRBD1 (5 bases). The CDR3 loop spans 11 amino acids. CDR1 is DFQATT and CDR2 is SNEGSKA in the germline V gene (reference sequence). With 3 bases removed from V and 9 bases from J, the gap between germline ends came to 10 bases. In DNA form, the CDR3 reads TGCAGTGCTAGTCATAGGGGCACGCAGTATTTT. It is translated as CSASHRGTQYF.

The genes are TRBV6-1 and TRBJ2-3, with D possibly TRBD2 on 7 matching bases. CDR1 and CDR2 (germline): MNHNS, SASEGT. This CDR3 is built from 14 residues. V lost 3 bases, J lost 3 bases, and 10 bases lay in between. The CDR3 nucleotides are TGTGCCAGCAGTGAGGGGGGGCGAACAGATACGCAGTATTTT. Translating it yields CASSEGGRTDTQYF.

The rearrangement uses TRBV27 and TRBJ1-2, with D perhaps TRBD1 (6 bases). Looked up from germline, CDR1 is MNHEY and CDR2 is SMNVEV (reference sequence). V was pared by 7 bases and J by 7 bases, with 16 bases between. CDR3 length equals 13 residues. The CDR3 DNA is TGTGCCAGCACTTCGGGTACAGGGCTTGGCTACACCTTC. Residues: CASTSGTGLGYTF.

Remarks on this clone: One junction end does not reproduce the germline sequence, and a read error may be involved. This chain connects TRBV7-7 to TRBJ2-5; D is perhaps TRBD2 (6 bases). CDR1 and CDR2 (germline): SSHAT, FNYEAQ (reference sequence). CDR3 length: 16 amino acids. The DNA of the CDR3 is TGTGCTAGCAGCTCGCGGAGGGGTGGGCCCCAAGAGACCCAGTACTTC. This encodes CASSSRRGGPQETQYF. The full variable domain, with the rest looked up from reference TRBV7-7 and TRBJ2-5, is GAGVSQSPRYKVTKRGQDVTLRCDPISSHATLYWYQQALGQGPEFLTYFNYEAQPDKSGLPSDRFSAERPEGSISTLTIQRTEQRDSAMYRCASSSRRGGPQETQYFGPGTRLLVL.

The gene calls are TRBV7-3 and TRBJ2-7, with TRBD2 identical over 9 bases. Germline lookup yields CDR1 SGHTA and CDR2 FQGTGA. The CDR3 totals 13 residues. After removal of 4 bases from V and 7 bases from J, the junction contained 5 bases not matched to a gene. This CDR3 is CASSSQAGGEQYF. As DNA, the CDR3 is TGTGCCAGCAGCTCCCAAGCGGGAGGTGAGCAGTACTTC.

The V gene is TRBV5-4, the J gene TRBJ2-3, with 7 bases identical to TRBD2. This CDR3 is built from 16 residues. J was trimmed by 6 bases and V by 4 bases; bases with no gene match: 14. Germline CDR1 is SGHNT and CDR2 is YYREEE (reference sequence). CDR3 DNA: TGTGCCAGCAGCCAGAAACTAGCGATGGGGATGGATACGCAGTATTTT. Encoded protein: CASSQKLAMGMDTQYF.

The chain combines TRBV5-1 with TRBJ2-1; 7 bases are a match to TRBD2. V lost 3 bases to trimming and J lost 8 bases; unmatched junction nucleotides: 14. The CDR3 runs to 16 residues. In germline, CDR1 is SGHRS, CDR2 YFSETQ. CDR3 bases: TGCGCCAGCAGCTCGTTCTTCCGAGCGGGGCCCGATGAGCAGTTCTTC. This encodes CASSSFFRAGPDEQFF.

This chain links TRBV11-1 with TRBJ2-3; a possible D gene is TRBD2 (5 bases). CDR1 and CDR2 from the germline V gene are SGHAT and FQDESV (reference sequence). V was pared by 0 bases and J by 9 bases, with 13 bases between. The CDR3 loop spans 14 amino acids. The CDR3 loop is CASSLAPSMDTQYF. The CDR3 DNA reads TGTGCCAGCAGCTTAGCCCCTAGCATGGACACGCAGTATTTT.

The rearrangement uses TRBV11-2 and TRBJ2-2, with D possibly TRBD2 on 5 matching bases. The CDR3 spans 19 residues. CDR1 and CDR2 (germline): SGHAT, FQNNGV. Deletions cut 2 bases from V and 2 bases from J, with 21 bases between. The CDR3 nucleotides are TGTGCCAGCAGCTTAACCCGAGGGCCTTGGACCCCCAACACCGGGGAGCTGTTTTTT. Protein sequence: CASSLTRGPWTPNTGELFF. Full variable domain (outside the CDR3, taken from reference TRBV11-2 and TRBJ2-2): EAGVAQSPRYKIIEKRQSVAFWCNPISGHATLYWYQQILGQGPKLLIQFQNNGVVDDSQLPKDRFSAERLKGVDSTLKIQPAKLEDSAVYLCASSLTRGPWTPNTGELFFGEGSRLTVL.

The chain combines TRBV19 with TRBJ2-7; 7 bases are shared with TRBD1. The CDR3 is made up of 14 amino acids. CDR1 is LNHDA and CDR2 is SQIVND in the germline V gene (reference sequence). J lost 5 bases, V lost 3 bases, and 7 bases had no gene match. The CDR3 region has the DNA TGTGCCAGTAGTATTCAGACAGGGCACCACGAGCAGTACTTC. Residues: CASSIQTGHHEQYF.

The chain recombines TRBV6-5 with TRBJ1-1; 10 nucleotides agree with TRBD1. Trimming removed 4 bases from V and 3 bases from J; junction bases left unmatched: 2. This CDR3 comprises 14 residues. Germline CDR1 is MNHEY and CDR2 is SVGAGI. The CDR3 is CASSSDRGHTEAFF. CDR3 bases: TGTGCCAGCAGTTCCGACAGGGGGCACACTGAAGCTTTCTTT.

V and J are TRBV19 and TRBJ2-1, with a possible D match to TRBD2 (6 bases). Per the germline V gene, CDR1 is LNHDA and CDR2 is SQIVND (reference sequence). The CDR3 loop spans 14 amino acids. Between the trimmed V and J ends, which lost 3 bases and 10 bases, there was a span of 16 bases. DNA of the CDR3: TGTGCCAGTAGTATCCGGGGAGGAGGTCGGGAGCAGTTCTTC. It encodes CASSIRGGGREQFF.

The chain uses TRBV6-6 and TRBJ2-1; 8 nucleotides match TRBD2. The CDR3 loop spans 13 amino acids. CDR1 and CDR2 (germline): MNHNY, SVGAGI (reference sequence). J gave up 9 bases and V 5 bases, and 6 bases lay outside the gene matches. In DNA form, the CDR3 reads TGTGCCAGCAGTGTCGGGGGGGCCGGTGAGCAGTTCTTC. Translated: CASSVGGAGEQFF.

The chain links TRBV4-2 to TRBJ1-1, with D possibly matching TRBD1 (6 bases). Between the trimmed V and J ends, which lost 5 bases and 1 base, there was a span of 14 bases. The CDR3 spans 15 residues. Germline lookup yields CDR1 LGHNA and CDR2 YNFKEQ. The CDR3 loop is CASSFHREENTEAFF. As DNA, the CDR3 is TGTGCCAGCAGCTTCCACAGGGAAGAGAACACTGAAGCTTTCTTT.

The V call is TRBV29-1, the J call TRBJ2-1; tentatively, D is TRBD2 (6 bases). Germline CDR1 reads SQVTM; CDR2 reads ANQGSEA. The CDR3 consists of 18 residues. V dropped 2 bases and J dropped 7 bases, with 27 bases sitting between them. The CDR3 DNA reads TGCAGCGTTGAAAGGTTCGACGGACGACTAGGAGCCCATAATGAGCAGTTCTTC. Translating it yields CSVERFDGRLGAHNEQFF.

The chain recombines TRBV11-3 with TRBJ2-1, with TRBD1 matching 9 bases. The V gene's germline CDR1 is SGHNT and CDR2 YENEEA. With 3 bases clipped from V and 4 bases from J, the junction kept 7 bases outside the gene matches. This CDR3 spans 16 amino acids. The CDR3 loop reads CASSLNPDRGYNEQFF. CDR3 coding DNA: TGTGCCAGCAGCTTGAACCCGGACAGGGGTTACAATGAGCAGTTCTTC.